One and the same sample provided the 14 T cell receptor beta chains below, sequenced in a study of tumor and adjacent non-tumor tissue in lung cancer. TCRbeta libraries were built with three rounds of nested PCR, modified from ARM-PCR. TCRdb passed the multiplex PCR reads through MiXCR, listing each CDR3 protein once. Of about 110,000 distinct CDR3 sequences listed, approximately 82% are singletons. No cell sorting was done before RNA was extracted from the tissue. Material: lung tumor tissue. Receptors were obtained from a woman aged 55-69 years with non-small cell lung cancer.

This clonotype was seen ten or more times. The chain carries TRBV29-1 and TRBJ2-3, with D unclear. Trimming took off 6 bases at V and 4 bases at J, with 11 bases between the two ends. Germline-derived CDR1 and CDR2 are SQVTM and ANQGSEA. The CDR3 extends over 12 amino acids. The DNA for the CDR3 is TGCAGCGTGGGCCGCGCTCCAGATACGCAGTATTTT. It codes for CSVGRAPDTQYF.

To note about this clonotype: The junction differs from germline at one of its ends, possibly a read error. This sequence joins TRBV11-2 and TRBJ1-1; no clear D. This CDR3 comprises 13 residues. Germline lookup yields CDR1 SGHAT and CDR2 FQNNGV. The CDR3 region has the DNA TGTGTCAGTAGCTTGACGCGGAGCACTGCAGCTTTCTTT. Translating gives CVSSLTRSTAAFF.

The chain recombines TRBV5-4 with TRBJ2-2; a weak D match, TRBD1 (5 bases). This CDR3 spans 14 amino acids. Germline V CDR1 and CDR2: SGHNT, YYREEE (reference sequence). As DNA, the CDR3 is TGTACCTGGGATTCTGGCAGGGCCACCGGGGAGCTGTTTTTT. It is translated as CTWDSGRATGELFF.

To note about this clonotype: A much larger clone lies a single base off, so this may be a read error. The V call is TRBV29-1, the J call TRBJ2-7; 11 bases are shared with TRBD2. Germline V gene data show CDR1 as SQVTM and CDR2 as ANQGSEA. This CDR3 has 13 residues. CDR3: CIVATSGSFEQYF. The CDR3, as DNA: TGCATCGTCGCCACTAGCGGGAGCTTCGAGCAGTACTTC.

This clonotype came up once. The junction departs from the called germline gene at one end, perhaps through a read error. The V and J genes are TRBV11-2 and TRBJ1-5; unclear D gene. This CDR3 has 13 residues. Germline CDR1 SGHAT, CDR2 FQNNGV. This chain's CDR3 is CVSSLDGDQPQHF. Here the CDR3 DNA reads TGTGTCAGCAGCTTGGACGGAGACCAGCCCCAGCATTTT.

The V gene is TRBV11-3, the J gene TRBJ2-5, with 9 bases that match TRBD2. The germline gives CDR1 SGHNT, CDR2 YENEEA. The CDR3 totals 16 residues. Trimming took 7 bases from V and 10 from J; bases not matched to a gene: 19. CDR3 DNA sequence: TGTGCCAGCAACATAGATCCTTTGAGCGGGGGGATTAACCAGTACTTC. Translation: CASNIDPLSGGINQYF.

Turning to this clonotype: This is likely a read error, given that the CDR3 carries no conserved phenylalanine or tryptophan at its end. CDR3 DNA sequence: TGTACCAGCAGTGACCGGGGAGAGTCGCAGCCCCAGCATCTT. It translates to CTSSDRGESQPQHL. The chain has TRBV6-1 and TRBJ1-5; D unresolved. The CDR3 is 14 amino acids. Germline V gene lookup returns CDR1 MNHNS and CDR2 SASEGT.

This chain links TRBV11-2 with TRBJ2-3; the match to TRBD2 covers 14 bases. Trimming at V came to 9 bases and at J to 2 bases, leaving 10 bases not matched to a gene. Germline CDR1 SGHAT, CDR2 FQNNGV. The CDR3 has 17 amino acids. The CDR3 spells CARRYGLAGGNTDTQYF. CDR3 DNA: TGTGCCAGGAGATACGGACTAGCGGGGGGTAACACAGATACGCAGTATTTT.

Only one count was recorded for this clonotype. The junction differs from germline at one of its ends, possibly a read error. The chain carries TRBV6-2 or TRBV6-3 and TRBJ2-7; D remains unclear. This CDR3 has 12 residues. Germline CDR1 reads MNHEY; CDR2 reads SVGEGT. CDR3 DNA: TGTGTCAGCAGTGCCGTTCTCTACGAACGGTACTTC. It yields the protein CVSSAVLYERYF.

In its sample, this clonotype was seen once. The junction and the germline gene differ at one end; a read error may be behind it. This rearrangement joins TRBV6-6 to TRBJ1-1, with D uncertain. Germline CDR1 is MNHNY and CDR2 is SVGAGI (reference sequence). The CDR3 runs 13 residues. The CDR3 DNA reads TGTGCCAACAGTTACCTGGACGGCACTGAAGCTTTCTTT. It is translated as CANSYLDGTEAFF.

Worth noting for this clonotype: At one of its ends the junction is not consistent with the germline gene, which may arise from a read error. The gene calls are TRBV11-2 and TRBJ1-5; D ambiguous. Germline V gives CDR1 SGHAT, CDR2 FQNNGV. The CDR3 length is 15 residues. The CDR3 nucleotides are TGTGTCAGCAGCTTAGATCCAGCAGGAAATCAGCCCCAGCATTTT. Protein product: CVSSLDPAGNQPQHF.

The chain combines TRBV11-2 with TRBJ2-3; no firm D call. Germline V gene lookup returns CDR1 SGHAT and CDR2 FQNNGV. Trimming removed 1 base at V and 0 bases at J, with 8 bases between. The CDR3 covers 15 residues. DNA of the CDR3: TGTGCCAGCAGCTTAGGCAACGCTAGCACAGATACGCAGTATTTT. Translation: CASSLGNASTDTQYF.

This clonotype has more than one count but fewer than ten. The genes are TRBV28 and TRBJ2-3; D call uncertain. From germline, CDR1 is MDHEN and CDR2 SYDVKM. Between the trimmed V and J ends, which lost 1 base and 6 bases, there was a span of 5 bases. The CDR3 totals 12 residues. The CDR3 coding sequence is TGTGCCAGCAGTTTATATGGGGATACGCAGTATTTT. It codes for CASSLYGDTQYF.

Comment on this clonotype: The junction departs from the called germline gene at one end, perhaps through a read error. The rearrangement links TRBV11-3 to TRBJ1-3; D call uncertain. CDR1 is SGHNT and CDR2 is YENEEA in the germline V gene. This CDR3 comprises 13 residues. The CDR3 spells CATREDSRNIIYF. CDR3 sequence (DNA): TGTGCCACCCGGGAGGACTCTAGAAACATCATATATTTC.